Listed below are T cell receptor beta chains from one sample, sequenced in a study of T cells in Graves' hyperthyroidism and ophthalmopathy. TCRdb processed the multiplex PCR reads anew with MiXCR; each CDR3 protein has one entry. The table records about 320,000 distinct CDR3 sequences, 16% of them present only once. The sequenced material came from blood. The receptors derive from a man between 25 and 39 years old with Graves' hyperthyroidism. Each CDR3 is given with its conserved first and last residue. The D gene is left open where the match is weak.

d_gene: .; v_gene: TRBV20-1; j_gene: TRBJ1-6; CDR3aa: CSARDLRAGYNSPLHF
d_gene: .; v_gene: TRBV20-1; j_gene: TRBJ1-1; CDR3aa: CSASSQVGIAEAFF
d_gene: .; v_gene: TRBV13; j_gene: TRBJ2-7; CDR3aa: CASSLVGGGLGEQYF
d_gene: .; v_gene: TRBV30; j_gene: TRBJ1-1; CDR3aa: CAWSWEHDTGAFF
d_gene: .; v_gene: TRBV7-9; j_gene: TRBJ2-7; CDR3aa: CASSFGLSYEQYF
d_gene: TRBD1; v_gene: TRBV20-1; j_gene: TRBJ2-5; CDR3aa: CSAPRGIVETQYF
d_gene: TRBD2; v_gene: TRBV20-1; j_gene: TRBJ2-3; CDR3aa: CSAQAGLAGRTDTQYF
d_gene: .; v_gene: TRBV9; j_gene: TRBJ2-3; CDR3aa: CASSSRITDTQYF
d_gene: TRBD1; v_gene: TRBV7-6; j_gene: TRBJ1-3; CDR3aa: CASSSEGASGNTIYF
d_gene: .; v_gene: TRBV25-1; j_gene: TRBJ1-5; CDR3aa: CASSSWISNQPQHF
d_gene: .; v_gene: TRBV20-1; j_gene: TRBJ1-5; CDR3aa: CSARVGGTASNQPQHF